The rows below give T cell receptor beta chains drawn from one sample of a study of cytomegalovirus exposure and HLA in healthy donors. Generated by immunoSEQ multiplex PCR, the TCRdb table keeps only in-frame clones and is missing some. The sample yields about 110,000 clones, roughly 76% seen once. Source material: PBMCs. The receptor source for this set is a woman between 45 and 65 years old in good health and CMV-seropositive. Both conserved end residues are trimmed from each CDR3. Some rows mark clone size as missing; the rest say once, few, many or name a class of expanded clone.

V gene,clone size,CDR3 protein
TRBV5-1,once,ASGASQNAYEQY
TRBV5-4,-,ASSLRRGPPYNEQF
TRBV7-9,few,ASSLVNRDEAF
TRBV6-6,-,ASSNYRAALY
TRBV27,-,ASSFSGTSKQY
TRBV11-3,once,ASRSGTGAIFPEGNTIY
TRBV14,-,ASSQVRGNYGYT
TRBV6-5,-,AGGMNQETQY
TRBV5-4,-,ASSFPLAGGSTDTQY
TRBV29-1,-,SVEDWDSSSTDTQY
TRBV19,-,ASAPRGGVQETQY
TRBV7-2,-,ASSPQTGGYEQY
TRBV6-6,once,ASSYAKTGEQY
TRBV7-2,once,ASSQDGTSLQPQH
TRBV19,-,ASKNRGQGQPQH
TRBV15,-,ATSRDLVSRGNQPQH
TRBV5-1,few,ASSLGDRGRNTIY
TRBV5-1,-,ASSLRTGVYNEQF
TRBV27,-,ASSLIRGLGEKLF
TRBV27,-,ASSFVGTGAYEQY
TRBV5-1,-,ASSLGSRTEETQY
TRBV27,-,ASSFLTGSEAF
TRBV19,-,ASSNGQGVSNYGYT
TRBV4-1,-,ASSQSGGRETQY
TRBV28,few,ASSLFSSSYEQY
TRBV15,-,ATSRDQGGVKQPQH
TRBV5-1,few,ASSSSGSEDEQY
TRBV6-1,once,ASSERGLYNSPLH
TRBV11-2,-,ASSPGSGGRNEQF
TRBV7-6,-,ASSWGQGSTNEKLF
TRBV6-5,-,ASRTGESGYT
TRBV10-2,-,ASSTWSNSPLH
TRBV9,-,ASSSSPGTGTTEAF
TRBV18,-,ASSPARNNQPQH
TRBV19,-,ASKPRGQLNTEAF
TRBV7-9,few,ASSSRTGPMNTEAF
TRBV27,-,ASSFLDRGHWGYT
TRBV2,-,ASSLTGEAF
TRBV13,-,ASSLGDQPQH
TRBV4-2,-,ASSQSSGGRNEQF
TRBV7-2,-,ASSNRGEQF
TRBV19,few,ASSIDRAGELF
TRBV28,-,ASTLGQSLYEQY
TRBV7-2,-,ASSLTLGGQPYEQY
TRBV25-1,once,ASSERQGSGANVLT
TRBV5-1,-,ASSLADRDENIQY
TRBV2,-,ASSEEYTETQY
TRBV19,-,ASSQLAGEPSYNEQF
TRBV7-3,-,ASTLWQGGDGYT
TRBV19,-,ASSMGRVSSYEQY
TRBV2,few,ASLTGQTNEKLF